This T cell receptor (beta chain) was obtained from a study of blood T cell repertoires in COVID-19. Study-level background: The United States, Italy and Spain provided the acute and convalescent COVID-19 samples. The cDNA or gDNA used as material had been derived from T cells, B-cell-depleted T cells, or PBMCs.

This CDR3 region has 16 residues. CDR1 and CDR2 from the germline V gene are MNHEY and SMNVEV (reference sequence). V shed 7 bases and J 2 bases; nucleotides not matched to a gene: 11. Clones were sequenced by immunoSEQ multiplex PCR, and TCRdb holds only the in-frame ones, with some missing. The sample includes around 260,000 clones, approximately 83% of them seen just once. Assignments of participants to cohorts depended upon their own reported clinical history. The rearrangement links TRBV27 to TRBJ2-1; 7 bases are shared with TRBD2. The receptor's source is a woman aged 25 to 39 who had recovered from COVID-19. Sequenced sample: PBMCs or T cells enriched from blood (not recorded which). CDR3 sequence (DNA): TGTGCCAGCAACGGGGCTAGCGGAAACCCCTACAATGAGCAGTTCTTC. Translation gives CASNGASGNPYNEQFF.